This passage covers 32 T cell receptor beta chains from one sample sequenced in a study of CD8+ T cells in alopecia areata. As for treatment: oral pan-JAK inhibitor, 5-10 mg twice daily. Once RNA had been extracted, it was reverse transcribed into cDNA to act as the sequencing template. Assay: immunoSEQ multiplex PCR; the TCRdb copy retains only in-frame clones and omits some. The repertoire holds 120,000 to 150,000 clones, with roughly nine tenths as singletons. The source was CD8+ T cells sorted from blood, collected at week 4, from a patient treated with tofacitinib. The source of these receptors is a human donor with alopecia areata.

This sequence joins TRBV4-1 and TRBJ1-6, with a possible D match to TRBD1 (6 bases). Germline CDR1 MGHRA, CDR2 YSYEKL. Trimming cost V 3 bases and J 8 bases, with 14 bases left between them. The CDR3 has 15 residues. CDR3 protein: CASSHLQGLDSPLHF. Written as DNA, the CDR3 is TGCGCCAGCAGCCATCTTCAGGGGCTCGATTCACCCCTCCACTTT.

This chain connects TRBV11-2 to TRBJ2-1, with TRBD2 as a possible D gene (6 bases). V lost 4 bases and J lost 4, with 14 bases in between. The germline CDR1 and CDR2 sequences are SGHAT and FQNNGV. The CDR3 extends over 15 amino acids. The CDR3 DNA sequence: TGTGCCAGCAGCTCCCCGGGGGACGGATACAATGAGCAGTTCTTC. Translated, it gives CASSSPGDGYNEQFF.

The V call is TRBV5-4, the J call TRBJ2-1, with TRBD2 matching 14 bases. The germline CDR1 and CDR2 sequences are SGHNT and YYREEE (reference sequence). V dropped 4 bases and J dropped 8; count of bases not matched to a gene: 8. The CDR3 is 16 amino acids. CDR3 protein: CASSQLTSGGGDEQFF. CDR3 nucleotide sequence: TGTGCCAGCAGCCAACTGACTAGCGGGGGGGGCGATGAGCAGTTCTTC.

The J gene is TRBJ2-7, the V gene TRBV7-9; D remains unclear. The CDR3 extends over 12 amino acids. Germline V gene data show CDR1 as SEHNR and CDR2 as FQNEAQ (reference sequence). V gave up 7 bases and J gave up 0 bases, with 7 bases separating them. CDR3 loop: CASTDTSYEQYF. The CDR3 coding sequence is TGTGCCAGCACCGACACCTCCTACGAGCAGTACTTC.

The genes are TRBV19 and TRBJ2-1; D unresolved. The CDR3 sequence is 12 residues long. Germline V gene sequence: CDR1 LNHDA, CDR2 SQIVND (reference sequence). With 7 bases removed from V and 9 bases from J, the gap between germline ends came to 13 bases. The CDR3 bases are TGTGCCAGTACCTATGGGCAGGCTGAGCAGTTCTTC. It translates to CASTYGQAEQFF.

This clone has only a few counts. The chain joins TRBV6-6 to TRBJ2-3; perhaps TRBD2 as D (6 bases). Germline V gives CDR1 MNHNY, CDR2 SVGAGI (reference sequence). The V end lost 0 bases, the J end lost 2 bases, and 9 bases lay between the germline ends. This CDR3 is 15 amino acids long. CDR3 residues: CASSYSTGDTDTQYF. CDR3 coding DNA: TGTGCCAGCAGTTACTCGACGGGGGACACAGATACGCAGTATTTT.

The chain carries TRBV5-4 and TRBJ2-5, with 12 bases lining up with TRBD2. CDR3 length: 16 residues. The germline gives CDR1 SGHNT, CDR2 YYREEE (reference sequence). Losses at the gene ends were 5 bases for V and 5 bases for J; bases not matched to a gene: 10. CDR3 amino acids: CASSRGLAGSWETQYF. The DNA for the CDR3 is TGTGCCAGCAGTCGTGGACTAGCGGGATCATGGGAGACCCAGTACTTC.

The rearrangement links TRBV5-1 to TRBJ2-1; D may correspond to TRBD1 or TRBD2 (5 bases each). Germline-derived CDR1 and CDR2 are SGHRS and YFSETQ. The CDR3 totals 15 residues. Trimming pared 0 bases from V and 8 bases from J, leaving 15 bases between. The CDR3 DNA reads TGCGCCAGCAGCTTGGTAGAGGGGAAAAAGGATGAGCAGTTCTTC. Protein product: CASSLVEGKKDEQFF.

This chain links TRBV12-5 with TRBJ2-3, with a possible D match to TRBD2 (6 bases). The CDR3 spans 17 residues. V shed 5 bases and J shed 0 bases, with 18 bases lying between them. The germline gives CDR1 LGHNT, CDR2 FRNRAP. CDR3 nucleotides: TGTGCTAGTGGTCTGCCCCCGGGGGTGGCTAGCACAGATACGCAGTATTTT. Amino acids: CASGLPPGVASTDTQYF.

This rearrangement joins TRBV4-1 to TRBJ2-2; D is ambiguous. With 4 bases removed from V and 1 base from J, the gap between germline ends came to 4 bases. Germline V gives CDR1 MGHRA, CDR2 YSYEKL. CDR3 size: 13 residues. This chain's CDR3 is CASSPENTGELFF. DNA of the CDR3: TGCGCCAGCAGCCCGGAGAACACCGGGGAGCTGTTTTTT.

The V call is TRBV11-1, the J call TRBJ1-1; weak D call: TRBD1 (6 bases). Germline values: CDR1 SGHAT, CDR2 FQDESV (reference sequence). Trimming removed 5 bases from V and 4 bases from J, with 17 bases in between. The CDR3 consists of 15 residues. CDR3 nucleotides: TGTGCCAGCAGCCACCGTGGACAGTCCTCCACTGAAGCTTTCTTT. Translation: CASSHRGQSSTEAFF.

The chain combines TRBV23-1 with TRBJ2-4, with D possibly TRBD2 on 5 matching bases. TRBV23-1 is placed among ORFs of uncertain function. Trimming pared 4 bases from V and 3 bases from J, leaving 10 bases between. CDR3 size: 14 residues. CDR3 amino acids: CASSLGVLKNIQYF. CDR3 in DNA: TGCGCCAGCAGTCTCGGGGTTCTCAAAAACATTCAGTACTTC.

In DNA, the CDR3 is TGTGCCAGCAGCTTTGCCGGGGAGCTGTTTTTT. This codes for CASSFAGELFF. The J gene is TRBJ2-2, the V gene TRBV5-6; D remains unclear. V was shortened by 2 bases and J by 6 bases, with 2 bases between the two germline ends. Germline-derived CDR1 and CDR2 are SGHDT and YYEEEE. This CDR3 spans 11 amino acids.

V and J are TRBV29-1 and TRBJ1-5, with D perhaps matching TRBD1 (6 bases). The V gene lost 5 bases and the J gene lost 0 bases, with 8 bases spanning the gap. Germline V gives CDR1 SQVTM, CDR2 ANQGSEA. CDR3 size: 13 residues. The CDR3 bases are TGCAGCGTTCAGGGGAATAGCAATCAGCCCCAGCATTTT. Translating gives CSVQGNSNQPQHF. Full variable domain (missing parts from reference TRBV29-1 and TRBJ1-5): SAVISQKPSRDICQRGTSLTIQCQVDSQVTMMFWYRQQPGQSLTLIATANQGSEATYESGFVIDKFPISRPNLTFSTLTVSNMSPEDSSIYLCSVQGNSNQPQHFGDGTRLSIL.

This chain joins TRBV29-1 and TRBJ1-1; D call uncertain. The germline V and J ends were trimmed by 5 bases and 8 bases, with 9 bases remaining between them. Germline CDR1 and CDR2: SQVTM and ANQGSEA. This CDR3 spans 10 amino acids. In DNA, the CDR3 is TGCAGCGTTTGGTCGCCGGAAGCTTTCTTT. It translates to CSVWSPEAFF.

This chain connects TRBV29-1 to TRBJ1-1; D unresolved. The CDR3 runs to 14 residues. CDR1 is SQVTM, CDR2 ANQGSEA, per germline. The V end lost 6 bases, the J end lost 5 bases, and 19 bases lay between the germline ends. The CDR3 sequence: CSVFGATAHTEAFF. Written as DNA, the CDR3 is TGCAGCGTGTTTGGCGCTACAGCACATACTGAAGCTTTCTTT.

This clone was recorded once. The chain employs TRBV30 and TRBJ2-1; D is unclear. The CDR3 has 14 amino acids. Per germline, CDR1 GTSNPN and CDR2 SVGIG (reference sequence). V was trimmed by 0 bases and J by 7 bases, leaving 13 bases between them. The CDR3 DNA reads as TGTGCCTGGAGTGTATTGACGGCTGGTAATGAGCAGTTCTTC. Protein sequence: CAWSVLTAGNEQFF.

The table lists this clone with a few counts. This chain connects TRBV6-5 to TRBJ2-6; D gene ambiguous. The CDR3 runs to 13 residues. Germline-derived CDR1 and CDR2 are MNHEY and SVGAGI. The V end was cut by 4 bases, the J end by 0 bases, with 1 base between. The CDR3 is CASSSSGANVLTF. The CDR3 DNA sequence: TGTGCCAGCAGTTCCTCTGGGGCCAACGTCCTGACTTTC.

In this sample, this clone turned up once. The chain uses TRBV5-6 and TRBJ2-1; 8 positions agree with TRBD2. Trimming cost V 0 bases and J 5 bases; bases outside gene matches: 1. The CDR3 is 14 residues long. Germline loops: CDR1 SGHDT, CDR2 YYEEEE. CDR3 coding DNA: TGTGCCAGCAGCTTGGGACTAGCGAACAATGAGCAGTTCTTC. Its translation is CASSLGLANNEQFF.

J is TRBJ2-3 and V is TRBV5-4; the D is unclear. CDR3 length: 14 amino acids. Germline CDR1 is SGHNT and CDR2 is YYREEE (reference sequence). Trimming cost V 4 bases and J 2 bases, with 11 bases left between them. Here the CDR3 reads CASSPGRTTDTQYF. CDR3 DNA: TGTGCCAGCAGCCCCGGGCGGACCACAGATACGCAGTATTTT.

The genes are TRBV29-1 and TRBJ2-7; D tentatively fits TRBD1 or TRBD2 (6 bases each). This CDR3 is built from 15 residues. In germline, CDR1 is SQVTM, CDR2 ANQGSEA. Trimming shortened V by 0 bases and J by 0 bases, and 12 bases separated the two germline ends. CDR3 nucleotides: TGCAGCGTTGAAGATCCGGGGGACACCTCCTACGAGCAGTACTTC. Amino acids: CSVEDPGDTSYEQYF.

The J gene is TRBJ2-5, the V gene TRBV7-9; a weak D match, TRBD1 (5 bases). The ends were cut back, 3 bases at V and 4 bases at J, with 15 bases in the middle. Germline V gives CDR1 SEHNR, CDR2 FQNEAQ (reference sequence). CDR3 length: 15 amino acids. The CDR3 loop reads CASSFSGAGAETQYF. The CDR3 nucleotides are TGTGCCAGCAGCTTCAGTGGGGCCGGCGCAGAGACCCAGTACTTC.

J is TRBJ2-7 and V is TRBV19; 9 positions agree with TRBD2. Germline assignment: CDR1 LNHDA and CDR2 SQIVND (reference sequence). J lost 3 bases, V lost 6 bases, and 6 bases had no gene match. This CDR3 region has 14 residues. The CDR3 loop is CASSIGTSSYEQYF. The DNA for the CDR3 is TGTGCCAGTAGCATCGGGACTAGCAGCTACGAGCAGTACTTC.

V and J are TRBV29-1 and TRBJ2-1; 8 bases are a match to TRBD2. The CDR3 loop spans 14 amino acids. V shed 4 bases, J shed 3 bases, and the junction held 5 bases outside the gene matches. Germline CDR1 SQVTM, CDR2 ANQGSEA. This chain's CDR3 is CSVAPTSVYNEQFF. CDR3 coding DNA: TGCAGCGTTGCTCCGACTAGCGTCTACAATGAGCAGTTCTTC.

The chain combines TRBV27 with TRBJ2-3; no definite D call. Germline values: CDR1 MNHEY, CDR2 SMNVEV (reference sequence). The CDR3 is 13 residues long. Trimming removed 8 bases from V and 1 base from J, with 10 bases in between. CDR3 loop: CASGEAGTDTQYF. CDR3 coding DNA: TGTGCCAGCGGAGAAGCCGGCACAGATACGCAGTATTTT.

The chain links TRBV6-6 to TRBJ2-2; D is possibly TRBD2 (5 bases). CDR1 and CDR2 from the germline V gene are MNHNY and SVGAGI (reference sequence). The CDR3 is made up of 15 amino acids. Trimming removed 7 bases at V and 5 bases at J, with 17 bases between. The CDR3 coding sequence is TGTGCCAGCACCTTGCGAGACGCGGGTACCGGGGAGCTGTTTTTT. Encoded protein: CASTLRDAGTGELFF.

A remark on this clone: Other DNA sequences within the sample encode an identical CDR3. The chain recombines TRBV7-2 with TRBJ1-1; unclear D gene. Germline V gives CDR1 SGHTA, CDR2 FQGNSA. The CDR3 covers 11 residues. The V end was cut by 3 bases, the J end by 8 bases, with 7 bases between. The CDR3 sequence is CASSFGNEAFF. CDR3 coding DNA: TGTGCCAGCAGCTTCGGAAACGAAGCTTTCTTT.

The chain uses TRBV29-1 and TRBJ2-5, with D perhaps matching TRBD1 (5 bases). V dropped 4 bases and J dropped 0 bases, with 6 bases sitting between them. This CDR3 comprises 12 residues. The germline V gene encodes CDR1 SQVTM and CDR2 ANQGSEA. For the CDR3, the DNA is TGCAGCGTTGGACAGAACCAAGAGACCCAGTACTTC. Translated: CSVGQNQETQYF.

This chain connects TRBV11-2 to TRBJ2-6; TRBD1 agrees at 11 bases. V lost 5 bases to trimming and J lost 6 bases; unmatched junction nucleotides: 9. CDR1 and CDR2 (germline): SGHAT, FQNNGV. This CDR3 region has 17 residues. CDR3 protein: CASSPGTGGIEANVLTF. The CDR3 nucleotides are TGTGCCAGCAGCCCGGGGACAGGGGGTATTGAGGCCAACGTCCTGACTTTC.

This chain joins TRBV4-1 and TRBJ2-2; D perhaps matches TRBD1 (6 bases). CDR3 length: 15 residues. The germline V gene has CDR1 MGHRA and CDR2 YSYEKL. V gave up 3 bases and J gave up 0 bases, with 8 bases separating them. Here the CDR3 DNA reads TGCGCCAGCAGCCAGAGGACAGCGAACACCGGGGAGCTGTTTTTT. It codes for CASSQRTANTGELFF.

This sequence joins TRBV29-1 and TRBJ2-7; D unclear. CDR3 length: 11 amino acids. CDR1 SQVTM and CDR2 ANQGSEA come from the germline V gene. Trimming shortened V by 1 base and J by 3 bases, and 4 bases separated the two germline ends. CDR3 bases: TGCAGCGTTGAAGTCTTCTACGAGCAGTACTTC. Protein product: CSVEVFYEQYF.

CDR3 region: CASSVNFGGEQYF. The DNA of the CDR3 is TGTGCCAGCAGCGTCAACTTCGGTGGCGAGCAGTACTTC. The chain couples TRBV5-6 to TRBJ2-7; D gene unclear. Germline CDR1 and CDR2: SGHDT and YYEEEE. The CDR3 spans 13 residues. V was trimmed by 4 bases and J by 6 bases, leaving 14 bases between them.